One sample yielded the 18 T cell receptor beta chains listed below, sequenced in a study of blood T cell repertoires in COVID-19. The protocol was immunoSEQ multiplex PCR, while the TCRdb copy is restricted to in-frame clones and leaves out a portion. The top ten clones hold 8.2% of a sample with roughly 190,000 clones, 75% to 90% of them seen once. The sample consisted of peripheral blood. The origin of the receptors is a woman aged 60-70 years with acute or convalescent COVID-19.

This chain links TRBV12-5 with TRBJ2-2; 8 bases fit TRBD1. The CDR3 totals 14 residues. CDR1 LGHNT and CDR2 FRNRAP come from the germline V gene. After removal of 5 bases from V and 5 bases from J, the junction contained 4 bases not matched to a gene. CDR3 sequence reads: CASGRGQATGELFF. CDR3 in DNA: TGTGCTAGTGGTCGGGGACAGGCTACCGGGGAGCTGTTTTTT.

The chain employs TRBV5-6 and TRBJ1-2; D is uncertain. The CDR3 is 13 amino acids. In germline, CDR1 is SGHDT, CDR2 YYEEEE. V gave up 0 bases and J gave up 8 bases, with 11 bases separating them. The CDR3 sequence: CASSLVQVQGYTF. The CDR3 nucleotides read TGTGCCAGCAGCTTGGTCCAGGTCCAGGGCTACACCTTC.

The rearrangement links TRBV5-5 to TRBJ1-1; D unclear. The germline V gene has CDR1 SGHKS and CDR2 YYEKEE (reference sequence). Trimming removed 0 bases at V and 0 bases at J, with 9 bases between. This CDR3 has 15 residues. This chain's CDR3 is CASSLDAAMNTEAFF. DNA of the CDR3: TGTGCCAGCAGCTTGGATGCGGCAATGAACACTGAAGCTTTCTTT.

The rearrangement links TRBV4-2 to TRBJ1-2; D gene uncertain. Germline V gives CDR1 LGHNA, CDR2 YNFKEQ. This CDR3 is 16 amino acids long. The ends were cut back, 1 base at V and 4 bases at J, with 16 bases in the middle. The CDR3 DNA reads TGTGCCAGCAGCCAAGCTCTATTGCAGGCTATCTATGGCTACACCTTC. Translation gives CASSQALLQAIYGYTF.

This clone was seen only a few times. V is TRBV5-5 and J is TRBJ2-1, with D possibly TRBD2 on 6 matching bases. The V end was cut by 0 bases, the J end by 4 bases, with 14 bases between. CDR1 is SGHKS and CDR2 is YYEKEE in the germline V gene (reference sequence). This CDR3 contains 16 residues. The CDR3 DNA reads as TGTGCCAGCAGCTTGGCCGTCGGTAGCGGTTACAATGAGCAGTTCTTC. Translating it yields CASSLAVGSGYNEQFF.

The V gene is TRBV3-1 (or the pseudogene TRBV3-2), the J gene TRBJ2-2; weak D call: TRBD2 (5 bases). V lost 6 bases and J 8 bases, leaving 16 bases between the germline ends. This CDR3 spans 14 amino acids. Looked up from germline, CDR1 is LGHDT and CDR2 is YNNKEL (reference sequence). The CDR3 here is CASRTGPGVGELFF. DNA for the CDR3: TGTGCCAGCAGAACCGGGCCCGGGGTGGGGGAGCTGTTTTTT.

The V gene is TRBV2, the J gene TRBJ1-3, with D unresolved. Germline assignment: CDR1 SNHLY and CDR2 FYNNEI. This CDR3 has 14 amino acids. Trimming stripped 7 bases from V and 2 bases from J, with 12 bases between. CDR3: CASTRTGTGNTIYF. As DNA, the CDR3 is TGTGCCAGCACCAGAACGGGTACTGGAAACACCATATATTTT.

The rearrangement uses TRBV6-5 and TRBJ2-7; 7 positions agree with TRBD2. The CDR3 sequence is 16 residues long. Germline loops: CDR1 MNHEY, CDR2 SVGAGI. J was trimmed by 1 base and V by 0 bases; bases with no gene match: 6. The CDR3 DNA reads as TGTGCCAGCAGTTACTCGATGAGAGCGGGATCCTACGAGCAGTACTTC. It is translated as CASSYSMRAGSYEQYF.

The chain employs TRBV20-1 and TRBJ2-3; 8 positions agree with TRBD2. V dropped 3 bases and J dropped 4; count of bases not matched to a gene: 9. CDR3 length: 15 amino acids. CDR1 is DFQATT and CDR2 is SNEGSKA in the germline V gene (reference sequence). CDR3 region: CSASQLAAWADTQYF. The CDR3 DNA reads as TGCAGTGCTAGTCAACTAGCGGCGTGGGCAGATACGCAGTATTTT.

The V and J genes are TRBV10-3 and TRBJ2-2; maybe TRBD2 (7 bases). With 9 bases removed from V and 2 bases from J, the gap between germline ends came to 13 bases. Germline lookup yields CDR1 ENHRY and CDR2 SYGVKD. The CDR3 is made up of 14 amino acids. For the CDR3, the DNA is TGTGCCATGGGAGGGGGGAGTAACACCGGGGAGCTGTTTTTT. Encoded protein: CAMGGGSNTGELFF.

J is TRBJ2-5 and V is TRBV5-1; tentatively, D is TRBD1 (5 bases). Germline V gene lookup returns CDR1 SGHRS and CDR2 YFSETQ. Trimming took 0 bases from V and 0 from J, leaving 9 bases between them. There are 15 residues in the CDR3. This CDR3 reads CASSLAQGNQETQYF. The CDR3 DNA reads TGCGCCAGCAGCTTGGCCCAGGGAAACCAAGAGACCCAGTACTTC.

This clone has just one count. The chain links TRBV11-2 to TRBJ2-1, with 13 nucleotides matching TRBD2. The CDR3 consists of 16 residues. Germline V gene data show CDR1 as SGHAT and CDR2 as FQNNGV. V lost 5 bases to trimming and J lost 3 bases; unmatched junction nucleotides: 4. This CDR3 reads CASSTWTSGSYNEQFF. In DNA, the CDR3 is TGTGCCAGCAGCACCTGGACTAGCGGGAGCTACAATGAGCAGTTCTTC.

The rearrangement links TRBV9 to TRBJ1-2, with 7 nucleotides matching TRBD1. After removal of 4 bases from V and 4 bases from J, the junction contained 13 bases not matched to a gene. This CDR3 is 16 amino acids long. Germline V gene data show CDR1 as SGDLS and CDR2 as YYNGEE. Written as DNA, the CDR3 is TGTGCCAGCAGCCCTATATCGGGACAGACGGTCTATGGCTACACCTTC. Amino acid sequence: CASSPISGQTVYGYTF. The full variable domain, in which reference TRBV9 and TRBJ1-2 provide the parts outside the CDR3, is DSGVTQTPKHLITATGQRVTLRCSPRSGDLSVYWYQQSLDQGLQFLIQYYNGEERAKGNILERFSAQQFPDLHSELNLSSLELGDSALYFCASSPISGQTVYGYTFGSGTRLTVV.

This clone was detected a few times. This chain joins TRBV5-1 and TRBJ1-2, with a weak D call TRBD1 (5 bases). There are 12 residues in the CDR3. Trimming left V 4 bases short and J 8 bases short, with 12 bases between. In germline, CDR1 is SGHRS, CDR2 YFSETQ. As DNA, the CDR3 is TGCGCCAGCAGCCCGCGGGGGGGAGGCTACACCTTC. Translating it yields CASSPRGGGYTF. The entire variable domain, with the rest obtained from reference TRBV5-1 and TRBJ1-2, is as follows: KAGVTQTPRYLIKTRGQQVTLSCSPISGHRSVSWYQQTPGQGLQFLFEYFSETQRNKGNFPGRFSGRQFSNSRSEMNVSTLELGDSALYLCASSPRGGGYTFGSGTRLTVV.

The chain links TRBV11-3 to TRBJ1-1; 8 bases line up with TRBD1. Trimming took 4 bases from V and 5 from J; bases not matched to a gene: 6. This CDR3 has 14 amino acids. The germline CDR1 and CDR2 sequences are SGHNT and YENEEA. The CDR3 DNA reads TGTGCCAGCAGCTCTGGACAGGGTAGGACTGAAGCTTTCTTT. Its protein product is CASSSGQGRTEAFF.

This clone was counted only a few times. J is TRBJ1-1 and V is TRBV5-1; perhaps TRBD1 as D (5 bases). Per the germline V gene, CDR1 is SGHRS and CDR2 is YFSETQ. With 4 bases removed from V and 1 base from J, the gap between germline ends came to 14 bases. The length of the CDR3 is 15 residues. CDR3 sequence (DNA): TGCGCCAGCAGCATCGGTCAGGGTAGGAACACTGAAGCTTTCTTT. Encoded protein: CASSIGQGRNTEAFF.

This CDR3 reads CASSVTGNSPLHF. In DNA form, the CDR3 reads TGTGCCAGTAGTGTTACAGGGAATTCACCCCTCCACTTT. The rearrangement links TRBV19 to TRBJ1-6, with D tentatively TRBD1 (6 bases). V was cut by 5 bases and J by 7 bases, with 9 bases left in between. The CDR3 extends over 13 amino acids. Germline V CDR1 and CDR2: LNHDA, SQIVND (reference sequence). Full variable domain (outside the CDR3, taken from reference TRBV19 and TRBJ1-6): DGGITQSPKYLFRKEGQNVTLSCEQNLNHDAMYWYRQDPGQGLRLIYYSQIVNDFQKGDIAEGYSVSREKKESFPLTVTSAQKNPTAFYLCASSVTGNSPLHFGNGTRLTVT.

J is TRBJ1-2 and V is TRBV2; possibly TRBD1 for D (6 bases). Germline V gene lookup returns CDR1 SNHLY and CDR2 FYNNEI. The CDR3 covers 12 residues. V lost 5 bases, J lost 6 bases, and 10 bases lay in between. The CDR3 reads CASSWTVHGYTF. The CDR3, as DNA: TGTGCCAGCAGTTGGACAGTCCATGGCTACACCTTC.